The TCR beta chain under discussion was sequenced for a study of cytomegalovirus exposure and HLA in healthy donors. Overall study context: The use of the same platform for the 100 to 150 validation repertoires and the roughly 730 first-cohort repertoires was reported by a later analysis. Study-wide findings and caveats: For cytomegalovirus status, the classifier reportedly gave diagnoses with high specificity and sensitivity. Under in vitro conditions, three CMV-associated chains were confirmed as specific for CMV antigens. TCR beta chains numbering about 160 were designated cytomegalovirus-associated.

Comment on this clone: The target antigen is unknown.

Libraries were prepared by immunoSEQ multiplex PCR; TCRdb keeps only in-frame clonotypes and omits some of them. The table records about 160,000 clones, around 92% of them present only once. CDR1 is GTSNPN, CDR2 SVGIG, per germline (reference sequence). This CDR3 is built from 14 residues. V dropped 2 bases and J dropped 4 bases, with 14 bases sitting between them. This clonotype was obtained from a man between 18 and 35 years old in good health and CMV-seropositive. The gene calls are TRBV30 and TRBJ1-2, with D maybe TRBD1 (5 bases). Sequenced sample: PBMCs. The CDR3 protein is CAWSPGSGPYGYTF. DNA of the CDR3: TGTGCCTGGAGTCCAGGCTCAGGGCCCTATGGCTACACCTTC.